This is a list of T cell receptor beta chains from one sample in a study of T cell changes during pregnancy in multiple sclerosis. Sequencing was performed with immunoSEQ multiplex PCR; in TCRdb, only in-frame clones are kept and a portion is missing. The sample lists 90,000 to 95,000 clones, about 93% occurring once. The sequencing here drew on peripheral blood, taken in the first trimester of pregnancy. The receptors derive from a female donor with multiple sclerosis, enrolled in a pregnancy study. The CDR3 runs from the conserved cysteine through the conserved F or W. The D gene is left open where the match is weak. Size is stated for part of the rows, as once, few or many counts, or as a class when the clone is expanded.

CDR3aa: CASWGGADGETQYF; CDR3nt: TGTGCCAGTTGGGGGGGGGCCGATGGAGAGACCCAGTACTTC; v_gene: TRBV19; d_gene: NA; j_gene: TRBJ2-5; abundance: NA
CDR3aa: CASSIRMTGGSKETQYF; CDR3nt: TGTGCCAGTAGTATTCGCATGACAGGGGGCTCGAAAGAGACCCAGTACTTC; v_gene: TRBV19; d_gene: TRBD1; j_gene: TRBJ2-5; abundance: NA
CDR3aa: CASSANLAGGPTGELFF; CDR3nt: TGCGCCAGCAGCGCCAACCTAGCGGGGGGGCCGACCGGGGAGCTGTTTTTT; v_gene: TRBV5-1; d_gene: TRBD2; j_gene: TRBJ2-2; abundance: NA
CDR3aa: CASSVAGHANTGELFF; CDR3nt: TGTGCCAGCAGCGTAGCAGGTCATGCGAACACCGGGGAGCTGTTTTTT; v_gene: TRBV9; d_gene: NA; j_gene: TRBJ2-2; abundance: NA
CDR3aa: CASSSAGGLTDTQYF; CDR3nt: TGTGCCAGCAGTTCGGCAGGGGGCTTGACAGATACGCAGTATTTT; v_gene: TRBV6-5; d_gene: TRBD1; j_gene: TRBJ2-3; abundance: NA
CDR3aa: CASRGQVGEAFF; CDR3nt: TGTGCCAGTAGAGGACAGGTCGGTGAAGCTTTCTTT; v_gene: TRBV19; d_gene: TRBD1; j_gene: TRBJ1-1; abundance: few
CDR3aa: CASSLDRAGVRPNTEAFF; CDR3nt: TGTGCCAGCAGCTTAGACCGCGCAGGGGTCCGCCCGAACACTGAAGCTTTCTTT; v_gene: TRBV7-9; d_gene: NA; j_gene: TRBJ1-1; abundance: few
CDR3aa: CASRPHEGVYNEQFF; CDR3nt: TGTGCCAGTAGGCCCCACGAGGGGGTCTACAATGAGCAGTTCTTC; v_gene: TRBV19; d_gene: NA; j_gene: TRBJ2-1; abundance: NA
CDR3aa: CASSLDWGDTEAFF; CDR3nt: TGTGCCAGCAGCTTAGACTGGGGAGACACTGAAGCTTTCTTT; v_gene: TRBV7-8; d_gene: NA; j_gene: TRBJ1-1; abundance: few
CDR3aa: CASSVDRDANEQFF; CDR3nt: TGTGCCAGCAGTGTGGACAGGGATGCCAATGAGCAGTTCTTC; v_gene: TRBV6-1; d_gene: TRBD1; j_gene: TRBJ2-1; abundance: few